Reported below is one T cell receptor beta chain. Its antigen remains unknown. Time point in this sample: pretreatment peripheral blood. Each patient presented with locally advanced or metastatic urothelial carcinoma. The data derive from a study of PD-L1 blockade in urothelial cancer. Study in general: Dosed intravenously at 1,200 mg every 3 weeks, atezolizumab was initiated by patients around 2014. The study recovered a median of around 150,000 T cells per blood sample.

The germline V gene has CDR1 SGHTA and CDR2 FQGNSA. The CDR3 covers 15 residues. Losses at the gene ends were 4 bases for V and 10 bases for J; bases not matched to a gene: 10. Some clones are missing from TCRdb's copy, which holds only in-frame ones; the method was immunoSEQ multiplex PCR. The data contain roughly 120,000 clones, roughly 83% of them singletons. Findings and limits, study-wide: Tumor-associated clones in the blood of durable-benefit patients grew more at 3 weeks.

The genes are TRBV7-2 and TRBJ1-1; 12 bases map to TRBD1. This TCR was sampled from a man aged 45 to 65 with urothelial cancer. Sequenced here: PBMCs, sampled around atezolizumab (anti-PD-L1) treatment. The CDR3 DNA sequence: TGTGCCAGCAGCTCTCCCGGGACAGGGGGCACGAGAGCTTTCTTT. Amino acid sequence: CASSSPGTGGTRAFF.